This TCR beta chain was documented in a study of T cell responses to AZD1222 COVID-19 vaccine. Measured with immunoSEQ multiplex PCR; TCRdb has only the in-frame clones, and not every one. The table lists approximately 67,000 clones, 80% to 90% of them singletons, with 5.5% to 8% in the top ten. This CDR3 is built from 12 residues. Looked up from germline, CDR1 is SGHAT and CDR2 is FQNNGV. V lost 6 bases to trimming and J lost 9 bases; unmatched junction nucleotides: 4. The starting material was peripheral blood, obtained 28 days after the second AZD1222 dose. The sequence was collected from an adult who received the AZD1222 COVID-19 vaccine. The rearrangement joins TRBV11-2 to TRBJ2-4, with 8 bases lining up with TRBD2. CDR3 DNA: TGTGCCAGCAGGGAAGCGGGGGCCATTCAGTACTTC. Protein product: CASREAGAIQYF.